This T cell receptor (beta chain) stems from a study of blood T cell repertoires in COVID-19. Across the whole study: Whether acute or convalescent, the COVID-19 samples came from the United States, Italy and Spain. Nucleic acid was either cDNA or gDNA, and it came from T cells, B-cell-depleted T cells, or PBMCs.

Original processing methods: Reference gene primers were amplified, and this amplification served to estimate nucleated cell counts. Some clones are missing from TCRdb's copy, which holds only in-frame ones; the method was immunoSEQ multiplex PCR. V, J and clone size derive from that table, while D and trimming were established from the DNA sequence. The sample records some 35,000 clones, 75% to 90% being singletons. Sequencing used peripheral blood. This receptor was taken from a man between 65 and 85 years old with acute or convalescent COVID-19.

The CDR3: CASSRIGLYGYTF. The CDR3 DNA reads TGTGCCAGCAGTCGTATCGGTCTCTATGGCTACACCTTC. V gene TRBV28 combines with J gene TRBJ1-2, with D unresolved. Germline CDR1 is MDHEN and CDR2 is SYDVKM. The CDR3 contains 13 residues. Trimming pared 5 bases from V and 4 bases from J, leaving 11 bases between.